Below, 22 T cell receptor beta chains from the same sample are listed, as sequenced in a study of CD8+CD57+ T cells in acquired aplastic anemia (dated by TCRdb to the late 2010s). General conclusions and limits of the study: In patients, diversity was decreased in CD8+CD57+ cells compared with the total CD4+ and CD8+ cell pools.

The patients picked for sequencing were ones in whom flow cytometry had shown an expansion of CD8+CD57+ cells. TCRdb shows the sequencer as Illumina HiSeq 2000. Profiling of TCR beta VDJ combinations and CDR3 sequences used genomic DNA as the template. TCRdb's own reprocessing of the public reads used fastp at Q25 and MiXCR and kept productive beta chains. Entries that share a CDR3 protein sequence are merged under the most common genes and DNA. Recorded for this sample are 15,000 to 25,000 distinct CDR3 sequences; less than 40% of them occurred a single time. The ten largest clonotypes hold around 87% of the sample. For these TCRs, the target antigens are not known. The sequencing sample was made of CD8+CD57+ T cells sorted from PBMCs. This specimen's cell subset or site label, per the study, means: bead-enriched CD8+CD57+ effector memory T cells from SAA patients. The receptor source for this set is a human donor with aplastic anemia.

The chain joins TRBV19 to TRBJ2-3; 11 bases are a match to TRBD2. The CDR3 is made up of 15 amino acids. In germline, CDR1 is LNHDA, CDR2 SQIVND (reference sequence). The V gene end was trimmed by 6 bases and the J gene end by 4 bases; junction bases not matched to a gene: 6. The CDR3 sequence is CASRPTSGNADTQYF. The CDR3 DNA is TGTGCCAGTAGACCGACTAGCGGGAACGCAGATACGCAGTATTTT.

This clonotype was detected a few times. The chain uses TRBV5-4 and TRBJ2-1; no reliable D call. The CDR3 has 12 amino acids. CDR1 and CDR2 (germline): SGHNT, YYREEE (reference sequence). Trimming cost V 0 bases and J 7 bases, with 5 bases left between them. CDR3 amino acids: CASSLVQNEQFF. DNA of the CDR3: TGTGCCAGCAGCTTGGTTCAGAATGAGCAGTTCTTC.

The rearrangement uses TRBV7-2 and TRBJ1-4; 8 bases fit TRBD1. V lost 5 bases to trimming and J lost 5 bases; unmatched junction nucleotides: 13. The germline V gene encodes CDR1 SGHTA and CDR2 FQGNSA. CDR3 length: 17 residues. Here the CDR3 reads CASSHSGTGPDNEKLFF. The CDR3, as DNA: TGTGCCAGCAGCCATTCCGGGACAGGTCCCGACAATGAAAAACTGTTTTTT. Supplemented by reference TRBV7-2 and TRBJ1-4, the full variable domain reads GAGVSQSPSNKVTEKGKDVELRCDPISGHTALYWYRQSLGQGLEFLIYFQGNSAPDKSGLPSDRFSAERTGGSVSTLTIQRTQQEDSAVYLCASSHSGTGPDNEKLFFGSGTQLSVL.

V is TRBV5-4 and J is TRBJ1-2; 7 bases align to TRBD1. The trim removed 5 bases at V and 5 bases at J, leaving 9 bases unmatched. Germline V gene data show CDR1 as SGHNT and CDR2 as YYREEE (reference sequence). The CDR3 is 14 amino acids. CDR3 residues: CASSSGGLGYGYTF. The CDR3 DNA is TGTGCCAGCAGTTCAGGGGGATTAGGGTATGGCTACACCTTC.

The rearrangement joins TRBV5-1 to TRBJ2-1; maybe TRBD1 (6 bases). Germline V CDR1 and CDR2: SGHRS, YFSETQ. The V end lost 0 bases, the J end lost 3 bases, and 10 bases lay between the germline ends. The CDR3 is made up of 15 amino acids. In DNA, the CDR3 is TGCGCCAGCAGCTTGGCACAGGGCCGCTACAATGAGCAGTTCTTC. Encoded protein: CASSLAQGRYNEQFF.

V usage is TRBV5-1 and J usage is TRBJ2-7; TRBD1 agrees at 8 bases. CDR3 length: 13 amino acids. CDR1 is SGHRS, CDR2 YFSETQ, per germline. Germline trimming cut 7 bases from V and 6 bases from J; bases unmatched to any gene: 9. CDR3 in DNA: TGCGCCAGCCAGGACAGGGACCACGGCGAGCAGTACTTC. This encodes CASQDRDHGEQYF.

The J gene is TRBJ2-1, the V gene TRBV19; 9 bases are a match to TRBD2. V shed 4 bases and J 4 bases; nucleotides not matched to a gene: 8. CDR1 LNHDA and CDR2 SQIVND come from the germline V gene (reference sequence). The CDR3 has 16 residues. CDR3 bases: TGTGCCAGTAGTAGGGGGCTAGCGGGACGTTACAATGAGCAGTTCTTC. Translation gives CASSRGLAGRYNEQFF.

Within the sample, this clonotype is medium-sized. The chain links TRBV2 to TRBJ1-3, with D possibly being TRBD1 (6 bases). The CDR3 contains 14 residues. Germline lookup yields CDR1 SNHLY and CDR2 FYNNEI. V lost 4 bases and J 7 bases, leaving 14 bases between the germline ends. CDR3 protein: CASSGMTGGNTIYF. The DNA for the CDR3 is TGTGCCAGCAGTGGAATGACAGGAGGGAACACCATATATTTT.

As regards this clonotype: No DNA is shown, since the ends of the CDR3 on it are uncertain; the CDR3 is the one TCRdb lists. The chain links TRBV6-4 to TRBJ2-3; the table names TRBD2, a call not compared with the DNA. The CDR3 has 14 amino acids, counting both end residues. Germline V gene data show CDR1 as MRHNA and CDR2 as SNTAGT. The CDR3 is CASSSGGPTDTQYF.

The table lists this clonotype with a few counts. The rearrangement joins TRBV5-6 to TRBJ2-7; TRBD1 matches at 10 bases. Germline V CDR1 and CDR2: SGHDT, YYEEEE. CDR3 length: 14 amino acids. The trim removed 3 bases at V and 6 bases at J, leaving 6 bases unmatched. CDR3 nucleotides: TGTGCCAGCAGCTGGACAGGGGGAGGTCGCGAGCAGTACTTC. Encoded protein: CASSWTGGGREQYF.

The table lists this clonotype with a count of one. The genes are TRBV6-1 and TRBJ1-2; perhaps TRBD1 as D (6 bases). This CDR3 region has 13 residues. The germline V and J ends were trimmed by 7 bases and 7 bases, with 16 bases remaining between them. Germline values: CDR1 MNHNS, CDR2 SASEGT. The CDR3 reads CASTWLGGPGYTF. The CDR3 DNA is TGTGCCAGCACATGGTTAGGGGGGCCTGGCTACACCTTC.

This clonotype was observed many times. The chain uses TRBV15 and TRBJ1-1; D is uncertain. CDR3 length: 13 amino acids. V was shortened by 0 bases and J by 4 bases, with 6 bases between the two germline ends. Per the germline V gene, CDR1 is LNHNV and CDR2 is YYDKDF (reference sequence). This CDR3 reads CATSRDTGTEAFF. CDR3 nucleotide sequence: TGTGCCACCAGCAGAGATACCGGCACTGAAGCTTTCTTT.

This clonotype was seen many times. An end of the junction does not agree with germline; a read error may underlie this. The J gene is TRBJ2-7, the V gene TRBV7-7; 10 positions match TRBD2. Germline V gene sequence: CDR1 SSHAT, CDR2 FNYEAQ (reference sequence). This CDR3 region has 15 residues. The CDR3 bases are TGTGCTAGCAGCTTAGCGAGCGGGAGGGCGTACGAGCAGTACTTC. Translated, it gives CASSLASGRAYEQYF.

This clonotype has ten or more counts. The chain links TRBV6-4 to TRBJ2-3; D gene unclear. The CDR3 length is 13 residues. Germline CDR1 reads MRHNA; CDR2 reads SNTAGT. V was shortened by 0 bases and J by 2 bases, with 3 bases between the two germline ends. The CDR3 nucleotides are TGTGCCAGCAGTGACTCGGACACAGATACGCAGTATTTT. It encodes CASSDSDTDTQYF.

The CDR3 is CASSRGAGRNEQFF. CDR3 nucleotides: TGCGCCAGCAGCCGGGGAGCGGGGAGGAATGAGCAGTTCTTC. The chain uses TRBV4-1 and TRBJ2-1; 7 bases fit TRBD2. The CDR3 runs to 14 residues. Trimming at V came to 4 bases and at J to 7 bases, leaving 7 bases not matched to a gene. Looked up from germline, CDR1 is MGHRA and CDR2 is YSYEKL.

The chain carries TRBV19 and TRBJ1-5; 10 positions match TRBD1. This CDR3 has 15 amino acids. J was trimmed by 9 bases and V by 1 base; bases with no gene match: 6. The germline gives CDR1 LNHDA, CDR2 SQIVND (reference sequence). The CDR3 loop is CASSIVGTGDRPQHF. The DNA of the CDR3 is TGTGCCAGTAGTATAGTGGGGACAGGGGACCGGCCCCAGCATTTT.

The chain recombines TRBV7-9 with TRBJ2-2; perhaps TRBD1 as D (6 bases). Germline V gene sequence: CDR1 SEHNR, CDR2 FQNEAQ (reference sequence). V was shortened by 7 bases and J by 1 base, with 13 bases between the two germline ends. The CDR3 runs 15 residues. CDR3 nucleotide sequence: TGTGCCAGCACCTTCGCCAGGGGGAACACCGGGGAGCTGTTTTTT. Translated: CASTFARGNTGELFF.

This chain joins TRBV2 and TRBJ2-3, with D hard to call. Trimming stripped 2 bases from V and 6 bases from J, with 9 bases between. The CDR3 totals 13 residues. The germline V gene encodes CDR1 SNHLY and CDR2 FYNNEI. The CDR3 sequence: CASSEIPWDTQYF. CDR3 bases: TGTGCCAGCAGTGAAATCCCTTGGGATACGCAGTATTTT.

The rearrangement links TRBV10-3 to TRBJ2-5; a possible D gene is TRBD2 (6 bases). This CDR3 spans 13 amino acids. Between the trimmed V and J ends, which lost 0 bases and 14 bases, there was a span of 16 bases. Germline V lookup: CDR1 ENHRY, CDR2 SYGVKD. CDR3 in DNA: TGTGCCATCAGTGAGTCTAGAGAGGACTATGGATACTTC. Protein product: CAISESREDYGYF.

There are a few counts of this clonotype. Just one base apart from a much larger clone, this may be a read error. The chain links TRBV11-2 to TRBJ1-5; 8 bases align to TRBD1. The germline V gene has CDR1 SGHAT and CDR2 FQNNGV. After removal of 0 bases from V and 4 bases from J, the junction contained 8 bases not matched to a gene. The CDR3 contains 17 residues. CDR3 in amino acids: CASSLELTGERNQPQHF. CDR3 in DNA: TGTGCCAGCAGCTTAGAATTGACAGGGGAGAGGAATCAGCCCCAGCATTTT.

The chain recombines TRBV6-2 or TRBV6-3 with TRBJ2-7; 12 bases align to TRBD2. The V segment lost 5 bases and the J segment 1 base; nucleotides outside the gene matches: 9. In germline, CDR1 is MNHEY, CDR2 SVGEGT. The CDR3 runs 17 residues. The CDR3, as DNA: TGTGCCAGCAGTGAAGTGTCACTAGCGGGAGGATCCTACGAGCAGTACTTC. This sequence encodes CASSEVSLAGGSYEQYF.

This rearrangement joins TRBV25-1 to TRBJ2-7; maybe TRBD1 (5 bases). CDR1 is MGHDK, CDR2 SYGVNS, per germline. This CDR3 region has 15 residues. The V end was cut by 6 bases, the J end by 6 bases, with 21 bases between. This chain's CDR3 is CASRPNQGMMSEQYF. The CDR3 DNA sequence: TGTGCCAGCAGACCTAATCAGGGTATGATGTCCGAGCAGTACTTC.